This entry features one TCR beta chain sequence. Its antigen is not known. This sample was included in a study of OX40 agonist ivuxolimab in advanced cancers. Study-wide findings and caveats: Compared with others, partial responders at 0.1-3.0 mg/kg displayed clonal expansion among the lowest.

The germline CDR1 and CDR2 sequences are SEHNR and FQNEAQ (reference sequence). This CDR3 is built from 18 residues. V was clipped by 4 bases and J by 2 bases, with 21 bases between them. The method was immunoSEQ multiplex PCR; TCRdb's version includes in-frame clones alone and lacks a portion of them. The sample consists of roughly 64,000 clones, roughly 85% of them appearing once. The V gene is TRBV7-9, the J gene TRBJ1-3; D remains ambiguous. The TCR comes from an adult with an advanced solid tumor such as melanoma, head and neck, liver or kidney cancer. This material consisted of CD4+ or CD8+ T cells sorted from blood, taken in a trial of the OX40 agonist ivuxolimab. The CDR3 here is CASSSSDPWGRAGNTIYF. In DNA, the CDR3 is TGTGCCAGCAGCTCCTCCGACCCGTGGGGAAGGGCTGGAAACACCATATATTTT.